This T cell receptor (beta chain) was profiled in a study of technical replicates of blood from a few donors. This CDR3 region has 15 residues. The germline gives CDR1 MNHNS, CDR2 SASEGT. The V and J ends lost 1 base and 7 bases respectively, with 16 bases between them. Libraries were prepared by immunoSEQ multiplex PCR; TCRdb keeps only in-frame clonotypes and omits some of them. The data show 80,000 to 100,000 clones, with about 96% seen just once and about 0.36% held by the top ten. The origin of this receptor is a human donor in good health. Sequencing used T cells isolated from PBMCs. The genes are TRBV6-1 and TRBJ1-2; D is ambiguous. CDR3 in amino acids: CASSEGFQDAGGYTF. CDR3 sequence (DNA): TGTGCCAGCAGTGAAGGCTTCCAAGACGCAGGTGGCTACACCTTC.